This TCR beta chain was captured in a study of shared clonotypes between healthy human individuals. Running of the assay took place at deep level. Profiling relied on immunoSEQ multiplex PCR, and the TCRdb table lists in-frame clones only, not all of them. The sample records 470,000 or so clones, 70% to 85% being singletons. None of the donors, who were healthy HIV-negative adults, had recently had acute infections or vaccinations. Study-level points and caveats: Clonotype sharing among donors, it was expected, would be affected by sequencing depth. Collection of samples was limited to blood; tissue repertoires likely differ.

The length of the CDR3 is 20 residues. Germline V CDR1 and CDR2: SGHTA, FQGTGA. Trimming pared 1 base from V and 1 base from J, leaving 23 bases between. Notes on this clone: Antigen unknown.

Input material: PBMCs. The V call is TRBV7-3, the J call TRBJ1-5; TRBD1 might be the D (6 bases). This receptor was identified in a middle-aged woman in good health. Some clones in this sample may be carry-over from other donors' samples. The CDR3 is CASSLSSGGMDDLSNQPQHF. CDR3 nucleotides: TGTGCCAGCAGCTTAAGTTCCGGGGGCATGGACGACTTGAGCAATCAGCCCCAGCATTTT.